These 8 T cell receptor beta chains were sequenced from one sample in a study of shared clonotypes between healthy human individuals. Measured with immunoSEQ multiplex PCR; TCRdb has only the in-frame clones, and not every one. The table lists over a million clones, 70% to 80% of them singletons. Sequencing input: memory CD4+ T cells from PBMCs. Stated subset: CD45RA-negative fraction. Receptor source: a young man in good health. Some clones in this sample may be carry-over from other donors' samples.

With respect to this clone: Relative to the germline gene, one junction end is altered; a read error may explain this. The chain recombines TRBV9 with TRBJ1-1, with TRBD1 as a possible D gene (6 bases). The CDR3 spans 14 residues. The V gene's germline CDR1 is SGDLS and CDR2 YYNGEE. The CDR3 here is CASSVDGGQDEAFF. The CDR3 region has the DNA TGTGCCAGCAGCGTAGACGGGGGGCAGGATGAAGCCTTCTTT.

The chain uses TRBV6-5 and TRBJ2-6, with D maybe TRBD1 (5 bases). This CDR3 has 15 residues. V was pared by 5 bases and J by 2 bases, with 10 bases between. The germline CDR1 and CDR2 sequences are MNHEY and SVGAGI. The CDR3 sequence: CASSTRQTGANVLTF. DNA for the CDR3: TGTGCCAGCAGTACCCGACAGACTGGGGCCAACGTCCTGACTTTC.

The CDR3 here is CASSVELEEEASGSVNYEQYF. CDR3 in DNA: TGTGCCAGCAGCGTAGAATTAGAGGAGGAGGCTAGCGGGAGTGTTAACTACGAGCAGTACTTC. This chain links TRBV9 with TRBJ2-7, with TRBD2 matching over 10 bases. There are 21 residues in the CDR3. V lost 0 bases to trimming and J lost 3 bases; unmatched junction nucleotides: 21. Germline-derived CDR1 and CDR2 are SGDLS and YYNGEE. The variable domain in full, completed from reference TRBV9 and TRBJ2-7, reads DSGVTQTPKHLITATGQRVTLRCSPRSGDLSVYWYQQSLDQGLQFLIQYYNGEERAKGNILERFSAQQFPDLHSELNLSSLELGDSALYFCASSVELEEEASGSVNYEQYFGPGTRLTVT.

Written as DNA, the CDR3 is TGTGCCAGCATCTCACTAGGGGGCATGAGCACCGGGGAGCTGTTTTTT. Residues: CASISLGGMSTGELFF. V is TRBV28 and J is TRBJ2-2; 7 bases line up with TRBD1. The length of the CDR3 is 16 residues. V gave up 7 bases and J gave up 4 bases; unmatched junction bases: 12. Germline V CDR1 and CDR2: MDHEN, SYDVKM.

This rearrangement joins TRBV30 to TRBJ2-3, with D hard to call. The V gene lost 0 bases and the J gene lost 2 bases, with 15 bases spanning the gap. The CDR3 is 16 amino acids. Germline V gene data show CDR1 as GTSNPN and CDR2 as SVGIG (reference sequence). The CDR3 bases are TGTGCCTGGAGTGTACGGTCTATACAGATCACAGATACGCAGTATTTT. This codes for CAWSVRSIQITDTQYF.

The rearrangement links TRBV10-3 to TRBJ1-4; D is ambiguous. Trimming stripped 10 bases from V and 7 bases from J, with 13 bases between. This CDR3 comprises 12 residues. CDR1 is ENHRY and CDR2 is SYGVKD in the germline V gene. The CDR3 spells CATGQTGEKLFF. The CDR3, as DNA: TGTGCCACTGGTCAAACGGGTGAAAAACTGTTTTTT.

This clone was seen a single time. A much larger clone is a single base away; this may be a read error. The chain has TRBV5-8 and TRBJ2-7; perhaps TRBD1 as D (6 bases). This CDR3 is 13 amino acids long. Trimming cost V 3 bases and J 2 bases, with 9 bases left between them. Germline lookup yields CDR1 SGHTS and CDR2 YDEGEE. CDR3 sequence: CASSSRDTYEQYF. In DNA, the CDR3 is TGTGCCAGCAGCTCCCGGGACACCTACGAGCAGTACTTC.

The chain combines TRBV5-8 with TRBJ1-2; tentatively, D is TRBD1 (5 bases). Per germline, CDR1 SGHTS and CDR2 YDEGEE. V was shortened by 4 bases and J by 0 bases, with 13 bases between the two germline ends. The CDR3 covers 15 residues. This CDR3 is CASSARTRANYGYTF. The CDR3 region has the DNA TGTGCCAGCAGCGCCCGGACAAGAGCTAACTATGGCTACACCTTC.